This entry features one TCR beta chain sequence. In the original analysis: Reference gene primer amplification gave nucleated cell count estimates. Some clones are missing from TCRdb's copy, which holds only in-frame ones; the method was immunoSEQ multiplex PCR. The V and J calls and clone size come from that table; D and trimming were worked out from the DNA. The sample consists of 120,000 to 150,000 clones, approximately 85% of them appearing once. Those enrolled in Seattle joined during active infection and were followed longitudinally afterward. This sample was taken from a study of blood T cell repertoires in COVID-19. Study information: The origin of the acute and convalescent COVID-19 samples was the United States, Italy and Spain. PBMCs, B-cell-depleted T cells, or T cells were the source of the cDNA or gDNA that made up the material.

The sequenced sample consisted of peripheral blood. The sequence was collected from a woman aged 60-70 years with COVID-19, enrolled during active disease.

In nucleotides, the CDR3 is TGTGCCAGCATCACTGACAGGGGGCATGGAGAGACCCAGTACTTC. Its translation is CASITDRGHGETQYF. This sequence joins TRBV2 and TRBJ2-5, with 10 bases lining up with TRBD1. Per the germline V gene, CDR1 is SNHLY and CDR2 is FYNNEI. V was clipped by 7 bases and J by 4 bases; unmatched bases: 9. The CDR3 totals 15 residues.